The 23 T cell receptor beta chains below were found in one sample sequenced in a study of regulatory T cells in long-lasting Graves disease (dated by TCRdb to the early 2020s). The time point label of this sample denotes: persistent/refractory GD, antithyroid drugs over 5 years with positive TRAb. For both TCR sequencing and RNA sequencing, RNA was extracted from PBMCs using TRIzol. Library preparation was by multiplex PCR. The sequencer listed for this sample is Illumina HiSeq 4000. CDR3 regions were amplified by Arm-PCR with iRepertoire HTBI primers to construct TCR beta libraries. The public reads were quality trimmed at Q25 with fastp and then assembled into clones with MiXCR by TCRdb, keeping productive beta chains. Records with the same CDR3 protein are collapsed into one entry carrying the most frequent genes and DNA. This sample holds a few hundred thousand distinct CDR3 sequences; less than 25% were observed only once. Roughly 30% of the sample rests with the top ten.

The material was peripheral blood mononuclear cells (PBMCs), obtained when the disease was refractory, from a patient treated with antithyroid drugs. These receptors were collected from a female donor with Graves disease.

This clonotype showed up just a few times. A much larger clonotype is one base distant, so this may be a read error. This sequence joins TRBV28 and TRBJ1-2; no clear D gene. Germline CDR1 reads MDHEN; CDR2 reads SYDVKM. The V and J ends lost 7 bases and 6 bases respectively, with 24 bases between them. The CDR3 covers 16 residues. The CDR3 here is CASNPPWEAPRHGYTF. CDR3 bases: TGTGCCAGCAATCCGCCCTGGGAGGCGCCTCGCCATGGCTACACCTTC.

At least ten counts were recorded for this clonotype. The chain couples TRBV28 to TRBJ1-4; no firm D call. Germline loops: CDR1 MDHEN, CDR2 SYDVKM. V was pared by 6 bases and J by 3 bases, with 11 bases between. This CDR3 comprises 14 residues. CDR3 region: CASSLIVSNEKLFF. CDR3 DNA sequence: TGTGCCAGCAGCTTGATCGTATCTAATGAAAAACTGTTTTTT.

This sequence joins TRBV19 and TRBJ2-7; possible D gene TRBD2, 5 bases. In germline, CDR1 is LNHDA, CDR2 SQIVND (reference sequence). V was clipped by 3 bases and J by 2 bases, with 11 bases between them. The CDR3 has 14 residues. The DNA for the CDR3 is TGTGCCAGTAGTATTCCGGGGAAACCCTACGAGCAGTACTTC. Residues: CASSIPGKPYEQYF.

This clonotype was observed a handful of times. V usage is TRBV7-3 and J usage is TRBJ2-7, with D tentatively TRBD1 (6 bases). V lost 5 bases, J lost 2 bases, and 16 bases lay in between. The germline CDR1 and CDR2 sequences are SGHTA and FQGTGA. CDR3 length equals 15 residues. The CDR3, as DNA: TGTGCCAGCAGCCTCGACAGGTTACCCCCCTACGAGCAGTACTTC. Its translation: CASSLDRLPPYEQYF.

The chain carries TRBV5-1 and TRBJ2-7; no clear D. This CDR3 is 14 amino acids long. V was cut by 4 bases and J by 1 base, with 12 bases left in between. CDR1 and CDR2 (germline): SGHRS, YFSETQ. The CDR3 nucleotides are TGCGCCAGCAGCCCCGACCTAGGGTCCTACGAGCAGTACTTC. It codes for CASSPDLGSYEQYF.

CDR3 coding DNA: TGTGCCAGCAGCAAATCACAGGGAGTCGAGCAGTACTTC. It translates to CASSKSQGVEQYF. This chain connects TRBV7-8 to TRBJ2-7; D is perhaps TRBD1 (6 bases). The V gene lost 5 bases and the J gene lost 6 bases, with 14 bases spanning the gap. There are 13 residues in the CDR3. From germline, CDR1 is SGHVS and CDR2 FQNEAQ. The variable domain in full, completed from reference TRBV7-8 and TRBJ2-7, reads GAGVSQSPRYKVAKRGQDVALRCDPISGHVSLFWYQQALGQGPEFLTYFQNEAQLDKSGLPSDRFFAERPEGSVSTLKIQRTQQEDSAVYLCASSKSQGVEQYFGPGTRLTVT.

The chain combines TRBV18 with TRBJ2-7; D ambiguous. Germline CDR1 KGHSH, CDR2 LQKENI. The CDR3 length is 14 residues. Trimming took 0 bases from V and 4 from J, leaving 10 bases between them. The CDR3 region has the DNA TGTGCCAGCTCACCACCAGCTAGGGCGTACGAGCAGTACTTC. Its protein product is CASSPPARAYEQYF.

This clonotype has a handful of counts. The chain is built from TRBV30 and TRBJ2-7; 11 bases align to TRBD1. Germline V gene data show CDR1 as GTSNPN and CDR2 as SVGIG (reference sequence). The CDR3 has 14 residues. The junction had 2 bases not matched to a gene; V was cut back by 1 base and J by 3 bases. CDR3 in amino acids: CAWSEGQGVYEQYF. The CDR3 coding sequence is TGTGCCTGGAGTGAGGGACAGGGGGTCTACGAGCAGTACTTC. The complete variable domain, with remaining parts taken from reference TRBV30 and TRBJ2-7, reads SQTIHQWPATLVQPVGSPLSLECTVEGTSNPNLYWYRQAAGRGLQLLFYSVGIGQISSEVPQNLSASRPQDRQFILSSKKLLLSDSGFYLCAWSEGQGVYEQYFGPGTRLTVT.

J is TRBJ2-1 and V is TRBV5-1, with D maybe TRBD1 (6 bases). The CDR3 is 14 amino acids. V lost 0 bases, J lost 4 bases, and 8 bases lay in between. Germline CDR1 is SGHRS and CDR2 is YFSETQ. The CDR3 is CASSLGQVYNEQFF. The CDR3, as DNA: TGCGCCAGCAGCTTGGGACAGGTTTACAATGAGCAGTTCTTC.

This clonotype was observed at least ten times. This rearrangement joins TRBV6-1 to TRBJ2-7; 7 bases fit TRBD1. Germline assignment: CDR1 MNHNS and CDR2 SASEGT. V dropped 6 bases and J dropped 0; count of bases not matched to a gene: 5. The CDR3 runs 14 residues. The CDR3 DNA follows: TGTGCCAGCAGCGAGGGACAGAGCTCCTACGAGCAGTACTTC. Protein sequence: CASSEGQSSYEQYF.

This clonotype showed up many times. CDR3 nucleotides: TGTGCCAGCAGTCAAGGCCAGGGCAGACTAGAGACCCAGTACTTC. Its translation is CASSQGQGRLETQYF. The gene calls are TRBV11-3 and TRBJ2-5; D perhaps matches TRBD1 (5 bases). The CDR3 is 15 residues long. Germline V CDR1 and CDR2: SGHNT, YENEEA. V gave up 6 bases and J gave up 4 bases, with 18 bases separating them.

The sample holds a few counts of this clonotype. This chain connects TRBV6-5 to TRBJ1-6; D might be TRBD1 (6 bases). The CDR3 contains 20 residues. Germline lookup yields CDR1 MNHEY and CDR2 SVGAGI. The V end lost 3 bases, the J end lost 0 bases, and 21 bases lay between the germline ends. CDR3 region: CASSYRTLGGKSSYNSPLHF. The CDR3 DNA reads as TGTGCCAGCAGTTATCGAACCCTCGGGGGCAAAAGCTCCTATAATTCACCCCTCCACTTT.

The CDR3, as DNA: TGCAGTGCTAGAGAATGGTCCTACGAGCAGTACTTC. This sequence encodes CSAREWSYEQYF. This chain links TRBV20-1 with TRBJ2-7; D ambiguous. There are 12 residues in the CDR3. Germline V gene sequence: CDR1 DFQATT, CDR2 SNEGSKA (reference sequence). Trimming removed 0 bases from V and 1 base from J, with 4 bases in between.

The table lists this clonotype with many counts. The V and J genes are TRBV28 and TRBJ2-7, with D perhaps assigned TRBD1 or TRBD2 (5 bases each). The CDR3 loop spans 14 amino acids. Trimming pared 6 bases from V and 5 bases from J, leaving 17 bases between. CDR1 and CDR2 (germline): MDHEN, SYDVKM. The CDR3 DNA is TGTGCCAGCAGCCGCCGGGACGGAATCGACGAGCAGTACTTC. Encoded protein: CASSRRDGIDEQYF.

This chain links TRBV18 with TRBJ1-2; TRBD1 agrees at 11 bases. J lost 7 bases, V lost 3 bases, and 10 bases had no gene match. The length of the CDR3 is 16 residues. Per germline, CDR1 KGHSH and CDR2 LQKENI. The CDR3 here is CASSPLGTGGDCGYTF. CDR3 coding DNA: TGTGCCAGCTCACCCCTGGGGACAGGGGGTGACTGTGGCTACACCTTC. The variable domain in full, with the rest retrieved from reference TRBV18 and TRBJ1-2, is NAGVMQNPRHLVRRRGQEARLRCSPMKGHSHVYWYRQLPEEGLKFMVYLQKENIIDESGMPKERFSAEFPKEGPSILRIQQVVRGDSAAYFCASSPLGTGGDCGYTFGSGTRLTVV.

This sequence joins TRBV7-2 and TRBJ2-4; 16 bases align to TRBD2. The CDR3 runs 18 residues. Germline V gene sequence: CDR1 SGHTA, CDR2 FQGNSA. V lost 4 bases and J lost 10; bases outside the gene matches: 13. In nucleotides, the CDR3 is TGTGCCAGCAGCTGGGGGGGACTAGCGGGAGGGCCTGGACGGATTCAGTACTTC. Amino acids: CASSWGGLAGGPGRIQYF. The whole variable domain, remainder taken from reference TRBV7-2 and TRBJ2-4, is GAGVSQSPSNKVTEKGKDVELRCDPISGHTALYWYRQSLGQGLEFLIYFQGNSAPDKSGLPSDRFSAERTGGSVSTLTIQRTQQEDSAVYLCASSWGGLAGGPGRIQYFGAGTRLSVL.

This clonotype was recorded many times. The V and J genes are TRBV2 and TRBJ2-2, with D maybe TRBD1 (6 bases). Germline assignment: CDR1 SNHLY and CDR2 FYNNEI. The CDR3 extends over 14 amino acids. With 8 bases removed from V and 5 bases from J, the gap between germline ends came to 15 bases. CDR3 nucleotides: TGTGCCAGCCGTCCGGACAGCCGAACCGGGGAGCTGTTTTTT. It encodes CASRPDSRTGELFF. The full variable domain, rest sourced from reference TRBV2 and TRBJ2-2, is EPEVTQTPSHQVTQMGQEVILRCVPISNHLYFYWYRQILGQKVEFLVSFYNNEISEKSEIFDDQFSVERPDGSNFTLKIRSTKLEDSAMYFCASRPDSRTGELFFGEGSRLTVL.

This clonotype was seen repeatedly, ten times or more. The chain recombines TRBV27 with TRBJ1-2; D gene unclear. Per the germline V gene, CDR1 is MNHEY and CDR2 is SMNVEV (reference sequence). The germline V and J ends were trimmed by 3 bases and 4 bases, with 6 bases remaining between them. The CDR3 is 12 residues long. The CDR3 sequence: CASSFSFYGYTF. The CDR3 bases are TGTGCCAGCAGTTTTTCGTTCTATGGCTACACCTTC.

This clonotype appeared a few times. The chain couples TRBV18 to TRBJ1-2; maybe TRBD1 (6 bases). The germline gives CDR1 KGHSH, CDR2 LQKENI. This CDR3 comprises 14 residues. V was pared by 3 bases and J by 4 bases, with 12 bases between. CDR3 sequence (DNA): TGTGCCAGCTCACCTTGGGACAACAGCTATGGCTACACCTTC. Amino acid sequence: CASSPWDNSYGYTF. Supplemented by reference TRBV18 and TRBJ1-2, the full variable domain reads NAGVMQNPRHLVRRRGQEARLRCSPMKGHSHVYWYRQLPEEGLKFMVYLQKENIIDESGMPKERFSAEFPKEGPSILRIQQVVRGDSAAYFCASSPWDNSYGYTFGSGTRLTVV.

There are many counts of this clonotype. The chain recombines TRBV2 with TRBJ2-7; D is unclear. The germline V gene has CDR1 SNHLY and CDR2 FYNNEI. Trimming left V 8 bases short and J 7 bases short, with 18 bases between. This CDR3 has 13 amino acids. CDR3 DNA: TGTGCCAGCGGTACAGCGTCCCTTCGGGAGCAGTACTTC. Its protein is CASGTASLREQYF.

This rearrangement joins TRBV7-8 to TRBJ2-7; 8 bases fit TRBD1. There are 15 residues in the CDR3. V trimming: 6 bases; J trimming: 0 bases; junction bases outside the gene matches: 7. The germline V gene has CDR1 SGHVS and CDR2 FQNEAQ. The DNA for the CDR3 is TGTGCCAGCAGTGAGTTGGACAGGGCCTCCTACGAGCAGTACTTC. This gives the protein CASSELDRASYEQYF.

This clonotype has just a few counts. The V and J genes are TRBV11-2 and TRBJ1-5, with D possibly being TRBD1 (6 bases). The V gene lost 5 bases and the J gene lost 3 bases, with 26 bases spanning the gap. The CDR3 is 19 residues long. Germline lookup yields CDR1 SGHAT and CDR2 FQNNGV. DNA for the CDR3: TGTGCCAGCAGCAGAAAAACTTTACAGGGTCTAGCAGCCAATCAGCCCCAGCATTTT. Translated: CASSRKTLQGLAANQPQHF.

This clonotype showed up just a few times. The gene calls are TRBV7-2 and TRBJ1-4; D is possibly TRBD1 (6 bases). From germline, CDR1 is SGHTA and CDR2 FQGNSA. This CDR3 spans 15 amino acids. The V and J ends lost 5 bases and 5 bases respectively, with 15 bases between them. The CDR3 sequence is CASSRSGGPNEKLFF. The CDR3 DNA sequence: TGTGCCAGCAGCCGGAGCGGGGGCCCCAATGAAAAACTGTTTTTT.